This T cell receptor (beta chain) was recorded in a study of shared clonotypes between healthy human individuals. Produced via immunoSEQ multiplex PCR; TCRdb's table is partial and in-frame only. The table lists fewer than 600,000 clones, around 77% of them singletons. Germline V gives CDR1 MDHEN, CDR2 SYDVKM. The CDR3 length is 14 residues. The V and J ends lost 6 bases and 0 bases respectively, with 12 bases between them. V and J are TRBV28 and TRBJ2-7; D may be TRBD1 (7 bases). This receptor was identified in a woman aged 40 to 50 in good health. Some clones in this sample may be carry-over from other donors' samples. Sequencing was carried out using PBMCs. CDR3 region: CASRGGQSSYEQYF. Written as DNA, the CDR3 is TGTGCCAGCAGGGGGGGACAGAGCTCCTACGAGCAGTACTTC.